Below, 6 T cell receptor beta chains from the same sample are listed, as sequenced in a study of T cell responses to AZD1222 COVID-19 vaccine. The data were produced by immunoSEQ multiplex PCR, yet TCRdb's version contains in-frame clones alone and is incomplete. The sample shows 97,000 or so clones, more than 70% of them seen only once. Here the sequenced sample was peripheral blood, taken on day 0 of AZD1222 vaccination. All receptors come from an adult in good health.

The CDR3 region has the DNA TGTGCCAGCAGTTTAAGGGACATTGTCACCGGGGAGCTGTTTTTT. Protein product: CASSLRDIVTGELFF. This chain connects TRBV28 to TRBJ2-2, with D possibly matching TRBD1 (6 bases). Germline V gene sequence: CDR1 MDHEN, CDR2 SYDVKM. The CDR3 has 15 amino acids. Trimming removed 2 bases at V and 4 bases at J, with 11 bases between.

This chain links TRBV29-1 with TRBJ1-2; 9 bases match TRBD1. Germline V gives CDR1 SQVTM, CDR2 ANQGSEA. V lost 4 bases, J lost 7 bases, and 4 bases stayed unmatched. The CDR3 contains 12 residues. The chain's CDR3 is CSVAQGAVGYTF. The CDR3 DNA follows: TGCAGCGTTGCACAGGGGGCGGTTGGCTACACCTTC.

The chain combines TRBV2 with TRBJ2-1; D is possibly TRBD1 or TRBD2 (6 bases each). CDR3 length: 15 residues. V was shortened by 6 bases and J by 10 bases, with 22 bases between the two germline ends. CDR1 is SNHLY and CDR2 is FYNNEI in the germline V gene. CDR3 nucleotide sequence: TGTGCCAGCAGCCCAACTAGTGGGGGGCCCGGAGAGCAGTTCTTC. Translation: CASSPTSGGPGEQFF.

This chain connects TRBV6-2 or TRBV6-3 to TRBJ1-5; a possible D gene is TRBD1 (5 bases). V lost 5 bases, J lost 0 bases, and 8 bases lay in between. Germline V lookup: CDR1 MNHEY, CDR2 SVGEGT. The CDR3 is 14 residues long. CDR3 DNA sequence: TGTGCCAGCAGTCGGGACGGTAGCAATCAGCCCCAGCATTTT. As protein: CASSRDGSNQPQHF.

This sequence joins TRBV9 and TRBJ1-4; 8 nucleotides align to TRBD1. Germline V gives CDR1 SGDLS, CDR2 YYNGEE. Losses at the gene ends were 5 bases for V and 5 bases for J; bases not matched to a gene: 8. This CDR3 is built from 15 residues. The DNA for the CDR3 is TGTGCCAGCAGTCAACAAACAGGGGGGAATGAAAAACTGTTTTTT. Protein sequence: CASSQQTGGNEKLFF. The full variable domain, with the rest looked up from reference TRBV9 and TRBJ1-4, is DSGVTQTPKHLITATGQRVTLRCSPRSGDLSVYWYQQSLDQGLQFLIQYYNGEERAKGNILERFSAQQFPDLHSELNLSSLELGDSALYFCASSQQTGGNEKLFFGSGTQLSVL.

CDR3: CASSFTRTGGGQETQYF. The CDR3 coding sequence is TGTGCCAGCAGCTTCACAAGAACAGGGGGAGGACAAGAGACCCAGTACTTC. V and J are TRBV11-3 and TRBJ2-5; 8 nucleotides agree with TRBD1. This CDR3 comprises 17 residues. Germline V gene data show CDR1 as SGHNT and CDR2 as YENEEA. V lost 3 bases and J lost 2; bases outside the gene matches: 11.